This T cell receptor beta chain appears in the sequencing data of a study of beta chain features in type 1 diabetes. General observations from the study: Sampled from patients, naive, central memory and Treg TCRB repertoires appeared more similar than those sampled from healthy donors.

Expressed TCRB transcripts got sequenced, as all isolated RNA was reverse transcribed. Sequencing was performed with immunoSEQ multiplex PCR; in TCRdb, only in-frame clones are kept and a portion is missing. The table has 70,000 to 90,000 clones, roughly 34% seen once. With respect to this clone: What it recognizes is unknown.

The sequencing input was stem cell memory CD4+ T cells from blood. This clonotype originated in a woman younger than 35 in good health.

The CDR3 sequence: CAWSVQGGGEKLFF. CDR3 DNA sequence: TGTGCCTGGAGTGTACAAGGAGGAGGCGAAAAACTGTTTTTT. V usage is TRBV30 and J usage is TRBJ1-4, with D unresolved. The V gene lost 0 bases and the J gene lost 8 bases, with 13 bases spanning the gap. Looked up from germline, CDR1 is GTSNPN and CDR2 is SVGIG (reference sequence). The CDR3 has 14 residues.